This T cell receptor beta chain originates from a study of control samples from healthy donors and cancer patients. Between the trimmed V and J ends, which lost 3 bases and 5 bases, there was a span of 16 bases. Germline CDR1 and CDR2: MGHDK and SYGVNS. The CDR3 totals 16 residues. The assay was immunoSEQ multiplex PCR, and TCRdb's table has in-frame clones only and misses some. The data contain more than 85,000 clones, roughly 80% of them singletons. The sequence came from a man between 65 and 85 years old with lung cancer. Sequenced input: PBMCs. The rearrangement uses TRBV25-1 and TRBJ1-4; possibly TRBD1 for D (5 bases). CDR3 coding DNA: TGTGCCAGCAGTGACCACGCGACGGGGCTCAATGAAAAACTGTTTTTT. Residues: CASSDHATGLNEKLFF.